The rows below give T cell receptor beta chains drawn from one sample of a study of blood T cell repertoires in COVID-19. Method: immunoSEQ multiplex PCR; TCRdb's copy keeps in-frame clones and lacks some. Counted here are about 200,000 clones, approximately 92% occurring once; the ten biggest clones make up 0.45% to 0.65%. Sequenced material: peripheral blood. The receptors derive from a man aged 45 to 65 with acute or convalescent COVID-19. Both conserved end residues are trimmed from each CDR3. The D gene is left open where the match is weak.

TRBJ1-5,TRBV28,.,ASITGFQPQH
TRBJ1-5,TRBV5-5,.,ASSFSSNQPQH
TRBJ2-7,TRBV6-5,.,ASSPSPGASYEQY
TRBJ2-1,TRBV29-1,TRBD2,SVEDPGLANEQF
TRBJ2-2,TRBV3-1/TRBV3-2,TRBD2,ASSQEGGRSTGELF
TRBJ1-5,TRBV7-2,.,ASSLDGNQPQH
TRBJ1-5,TRBV18,.,ASSPGQISNQPQH
TRBJ2-1,TRBV5-6,TRBD2,ASSPERDAPYNEQF
TRBJ2-4,TRBV9,.,ASTTGTQDIQY
TRBJ1-1,TRBV7-2,.,ASSLVQDTEAF
TRBJ1-1,TRBV11-2,TRBD1,ASSTGTGGTEAF
TRBJ1-1,TRBV14,.,ASSQLPGLHNTEAF
TRBJ2-2,TRBV7-9,.,ASSLGKGEMTGELF
TRBJ2-3,TRBV4-1,.,ASSQIPLGEADTQY
TRBJ1-1,TRBV7-2,TRBD1,ASSPPGQGTEAF
TRBJ2-7,TRBV5-1,TRBD2,ASSPGLAGIGEQY
TRBJ1-5,TRBV6-2/TRBV6-3,TRBD1,ASSYYGDRGDNQPQH
TRBJ1-6,TRBV3-1/TRBV3-2,TRBD1,ASSHEKIDRVDSPLH
TRBJ1-2,TRBV6-6,.,ASSPHHLDSYGYT
TRBJ1-1,TRBV19,TRBD1,ASSIVGQGSTEAF
TRBJ2-7,TRBV11-2,TRBD2,ASRLSGRAGEQY
TRBJ1-2,TRBV2,TRBD1,ASRTRQGSDGYT
TRBJ2-3,TRBV7-9,TRBD2,ASSLLFSGGTDTQY
TRBJ2-5,TRBV5-1,.,ASSLSQIQETQY
TRBJ1-1,TRBV2,.,ASRKGDVPEAF
TRBJ2-5,TRBV6-5,.,ASSSISTQY
TRBJ1-2,TRBV25-1,.,ASIAGGQGPNYGYT